This T cell receptor (beta chain) appears in the sequencing data of a study of long-term antiretroviral therapy in people with HIV. General study findings and limits: Diversity increased after ART yet remained lower than in transplant donor controls. Whereas controls had wider CDR3 length ranges, HIV repertoires had narrower ones. Within the repertoire, clones expanded before ART were dominant at all time points.

All participants with HIV were treated in the United States. The authors ran the immunoSEQ assay, v3.0, at survey level. Sequenced by immunoSEQ multiplex PCR; TCRdb stores in-frame clones only, minus some. The sample has some 40,000 clones; approximately 87% are singletons. This CDR3 is built from 13 residues. In germline, CDR1 is SGHNT, CDR2 YENEEA. The V gene lost 5 bases and the J gene lost 2 bases, with 9 bases spanning the gap. Regarding this clone: What it recognizes is unknown.

The clonotype was recovered from a woman between 45 and 60 years old with HIV. Sequencing was performed on unsorted PBMCs, taken 1.2 years after starting antiretroviral therapy. The rearrangement uses TRBV11-3 and TRBJ2-5; D is unclear. The CDR3 here is CASSRSAQETQYF. As DNA, the CDR3 is TGTGCCAGCAGCCGGTCGGCTCAAGAGACCCAGTACTTC.